The sequence of this TCR beta chain was determined in a study of T cell repertoires in cytomegalovirus infection (dated by TCRdb to between 2018 and 2021). For context, the study as a whole: Recently identified HLA-C-restricted CMV epitopes, whose presentation resists viral immunomodulation, were targeted by peptide stimulations together with well-studied HLA-B-restricted epitopes. Donor HLA type was relevant to the analysis, as public TCR beta signatures indicated carriage of CMV infection together with the matching HLA type.

Broader findings and caveats from the paper: The ex vivo response was dominated by HLA-C-restricted CMV-specific TCR beta clonotypes, and the single most frequent clonotype in two of eight donors was supplied by these HLA-C-restricted clonotypes. In both this cohort and an independent roughly 350-donor cohort, the cumulative frequency of public TCR beta family members distinguished carriers of CMV infection plus the relevant HLA type.

This clonotype was counted between two and nine times. This receptor's antigen is unknown. Base qualities are missing; no much larger clone stands one base away. The V end loses 0 bases and the J end loses 3 bases, and a stretch of 11 bases separates them. The CDR3, from cysteine to phenylalanine, totals 16 residues. This entry keeps only the CDR3 DNA: 48 bases, framed from base 1. In light of the paper, this sample's treatment or condition label describes: in vitro stimulation with specific CMV peptide epitopes to enrich CMV-specific T cells. The run used an Illumina HiSeq 1500. Through fastp at Q25 and MiXCR, TCRdb rebuilt clones from the public reads, retaining in-frame beta chains. Rows with a matching CDR3 protein are joined into one entry that keeps the most common DNA and genes. Counted in this sample were around 900,000 distinct CDR3 sequences; about a third of them appeared once. Over 12% of the sample rests with the top ten.

This clonotype was obtained from a human donor in good health (CMV status not recorded). Some clones in this sample may be carry-over from other donors' samples. The chain was built from TRBV12-3 or TRBV12-4 and TRBJ2-2, with the D call tentatively TRBD1 or TRBD2, each fitting 5 bases. The sequencing here drew on cultured CD8+ T cells from PBMCs, taken from culture after CMV antigen stimulation. The sequenced DNA: TGTGCCAGCAGTTTAGCGGGGCAGGACTACACCGGGGAGCTGTTTTTT. Translated, it reads CASSLAGQDYTGELFF.